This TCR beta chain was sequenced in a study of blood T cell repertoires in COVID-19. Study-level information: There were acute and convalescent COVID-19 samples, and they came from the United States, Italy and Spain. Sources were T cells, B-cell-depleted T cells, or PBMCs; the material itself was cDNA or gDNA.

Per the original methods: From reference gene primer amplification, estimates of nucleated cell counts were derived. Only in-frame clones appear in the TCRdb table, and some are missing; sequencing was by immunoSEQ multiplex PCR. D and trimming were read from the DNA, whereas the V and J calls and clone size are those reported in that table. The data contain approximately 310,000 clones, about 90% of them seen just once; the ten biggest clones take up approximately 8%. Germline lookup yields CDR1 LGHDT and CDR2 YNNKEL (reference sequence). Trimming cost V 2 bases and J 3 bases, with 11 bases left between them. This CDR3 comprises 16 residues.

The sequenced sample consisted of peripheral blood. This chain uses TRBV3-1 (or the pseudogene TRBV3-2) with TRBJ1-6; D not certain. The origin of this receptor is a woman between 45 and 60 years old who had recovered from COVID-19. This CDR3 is CASSQTLAVYNSPLHF. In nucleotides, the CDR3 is TGTGCCAGCAGCCAAACCCTGGCAGTCTATAATTCACCCCTCCACTTT.